This passage covers 21 T cell receptor beta chains from one sample sequenced in a study of cytomegalovirus exposure and HLA in healthy donors. A multiplex PCR was run with 60 Vbeta primers and 13 Jbeta primers. The data were produced by immunoSEQ multiplex PCR, yet TCRdb's version contains in-frame clones alone and is incomplete. Here the sample spans some 200,000 clones, over 65% being singletons. Sequenced: PBMCs. Receptors originate from a woman aged 45-60 years in good health and CMV-seropositive.

This clone was found a few times. The chain joins TRBV4-3 to TRBJ2-3; 7 nucleotides agree with TRBD2. CDR3 length: 14 residues. V dropped 0 bases and J dropped 7; count of bases not matched to a gene: 4. CDR1 and CDR2 from the germline V gene are LGHNA and YSLEER. Written as DNA, the CDR3 is TGCGCCAGCAGCCAAGATAGTGGGACTAATACGCAGTATTTT. Translated: CASSQDSGTNTQYF.

The V gene is TRBV5-1, the J gene TRBJ2-5; D remains ambiguous. V gave up 4 bases and J gave up 2 bases, with 6 bases separating them. Germline V CDR1 and CDR2: SGHRS, YFSETQ. This CDR3 spans 12 amino acids. The CDR3 sequence: CASSQDQETQYF. The CDR3 DNA sequence: TGCGCCAGCAGCCAGGATCAAGAGACCCAGTACTTC.

This sequence joins TRBV5-1 and TRBJ2-3, with 13 bases identical to TRBD2. The CDR3 runs 19 residues. Unmatched junction bases numbered 12, after V lost 4 bases and J lost 1 base. Per germline, CDR1 SGHRS and CDR2 YFSETQ. CDR3: CASSRTGGTSGVGTDTQYF. The CDR3 DNA is TGCGCCAGCAGCCGCACAGGCGGGACTAGCGGGGTAGGCACAGATACGCAGTATTTT.

The chain uses TRBV5-8 and TRBJ2-1; TRBD2 matches at 8 bases. Germline V gene lookup returns CDR1 SGHTS and CDR2 YDEGEE. V was clipped by 0 bases and J by 6 bases; unmatched bases: 5. This CDR3 spans 15 amino acids. The CDR3 sequence: CASSLGRGVPNEQFF. CDR3 coding DNA: TGTGCCAGCAGCTTGGGGCGGGGGGTTCCCAATGAGCAGTTCTTC.

V gene TRBV19 combines with J gene TRBJ2-1; 8 bases are shared with TRBD2. J lost 7 bases, V lost 7 bases, and 12 bases had no gene match. In germline, CDR1 is LNHDA, CDR2 SQIVND (reference sequence). CDR3 size: 15 residues. DNA for the CDR3: TGTGCCAGTAATCCAGTCGGGGGGGGTACTAATGAGCAGTTCTTC. It codes for CASNPVGGGTNEQFF.

This chain uses TRBV6-5 with TRBJ2-5; the D gene is possibly TRBD2 (5 bases). The germline CDR1 and CDR2 sequences are MNHEY and SVGAGI. The V end lost 6 bases, the J end lost 0 bases, and 11 bases lay between the germline ends. The CDR3 has 14 amino acids. CDR3 nucleotides: TGTGCCAGCAGCTGGACGGGATACCAAGAGACCCAGTACTTC. It yields the protein CASSWTGYQETQYF.

V usage is TRBV6-5 and J usage is TRBJ2-7, with D perhaps TRBD1 (5 bases). Trimming shortened V by 8 bases and J by 0 bases, and 17 bases separated the two germline ends. CDR3 length: 15 amino acids. Germline values: CDR1 MNHEY, CDR2 SVGAGI. In DNA form, the CDR3 reads TGTGCCAGCTTCCCTCGGCATGGGGCCTCCTACGAGCAGTACTTC. Translating it yields CASFPRHGASYEQYF.

The rearrangement joins TRBV10-1 to TRBJ2-1, with D hard to call. Germline CDR1 reads WNHNN; CDR2 reads SYGVQD (reference sequence). This CDR3 has 12 amino acids. The V and J ends lost 3 bases and 10 bases respectively, with 10 bases between them. This chain's CDR3 is CASSDYSREQFF. Here the CDR3 DNA reads TGCGCCAGCAGTGATTACAGTCGGGAGCAGTTCTTC.

The chain joins TRBV30 to TRBJ1-3; D not resolved. V was shortened by 0 bases and J by 0 bases, with 21 bases between the two germline ends. Looked up from germline, CDR1 is GTSNPN and CDR2 is SVGIG (reference sequence). This CDR3 spans 19 amino acids. CDR3: CAWSVPQVGKASSGNTIYF. DNA for the CDR3: TGTGCCTGGAGTGTACCGCAGGTTGGCAAGGCCTCCTCTGGAAACACCATATATTTT.

This sequence joins TRBV11-1 and TRBJ2-1; 8 nucleotides align to TRBD2. The CDR3 spans 15 residues. The junction had 11 bases not matched to a gene; V was cut back by 5 bases and J by 8 bases. Germline CDR1 SGHAT, CDR2 FQDESV (reference sequence). CDR3 nucleotides: TGTGCCAGCAGCAAAGAAATTAGCGGGGACTATGAGCAGTTCTTC. Translating gives CASSKEISGDYEQFF. Full variable domain (rest looked up from reference TRBV11-1 and TRBJ2-1): EAEVAQSPRYKITEKSQAVAFWCDPISGHATLYWYRQILGQGPELLVQFQDESVVDDSQLPKDRFSAERLKGVDSTLKIQPAELGDSAMYLCASSKEISGDYEQFFGPGTRLTVL.

The chain combines TRBV27 with TRBJ2-1, with D possibly matching TRBD1 (7 bases). Germline V gene data show CDR1 as MNHEY and CDR2 as SMNVEV (reference sequence). The ends were cut back, 11 bases at V and 7 bases at J, with 18 bases in the middle. The CDR3 totals 13 residues. CDR3 protein: CASRRAGGNEQFF. CDR3 sequence (DNA): TGTGCCTCCAGACGGGCAGGGGGGAATGAGCAGTTCTTC.

This chain connects TRBV6-5 to TRBJ1-4; 8 bases align to TRBD1. Germline CDR1 and CDR2: MNHEY and SVGAGI. CDR3 size: 13 residues. V trimming: 2 bases; J trimming: 8 bases; junction bases outside the gene matches: 1. This CDR3 reads CASSYGTGEKLFF. The CDR3 DNA is TGTGCCAGCAGTTACGGGACAGGAGAAAAACTGTTTTTT.

CDR3 in amino acids: CASKSRDSYNSPLHF. CDR3 nucleotides: TGCGCCAGCAAGAGTCGGGACAGTTATAATTCACCCCTCCACTTT. This chain links TRBV10-1 with TRBJ1-6, with 7 positions matching TRBD1. The length of the CDR3 is 15 residues. Per the germline V gene, CDR1 is WNHNN and CDR2 is SYGVQD (reference sequence). The V gene end was trimmed by 7 bases and the J gene end by 4 bases; junction bases not matched to a gene: 7.

This clone was seen just once. Its ends do not fully match the called genes, so a read error is possible. V and J are TRBV7-9 and TRBJ1-1, with D tentatively TRBD1 (5 bases). Looked up from germline, CDR1 is SEHNR and CDR2 is FQNEAQ (reference sequence). CDR3 size: 16 residues. The CDR3 DNA follows: TGTTCCAGCAGCTTAGCGCTAACCGGTAGGGGCACTGAAGCTTTCTTT. Translation gives CSSSLALTGRGTEAFF.

Remarks on this clone: Other nucleotide sequences from this sample produce the same CDR3. This chain uses TRBV28 with TRBJ1-5; 8 nucleotides agree with TRBD1. From germline, CDR1 is MDHEN and CDR2 SYDVKM. CDR3 length: 17 amino acids. V was pared by 5 bases and J by 1 base, with 10 bases of the junction left unmatched. The CDR3 loop is CASSPGGGQASNQPQHF. The CDR3 DNA follows: TGTGCCAGCAGTCCAGGAGGGGGACAGGCGAGCAATCAGCCCCAGCATTTT. Full variable domain (rest looked up from reference TRBV28 and TRBJ1-5): DVKVTQSSRYLVKRTGEKVFLECVQDMDHENMFWYRQDPGLGLRLIYFSYDVKMKEKGDIPEGYSVSREKKERFSLILESASTNQTSMYLCASSPGGGQASNQPQHFGDGTRLSIL.

This clone was seen only a few times. The rearrangement joins TRBV4-3 to TRBJ2-2; tentatively, D is TRBD2 (5 bases). Germline V gene data show CDR1 as LGHNA and CDR2 as YSLEER. The CDR3 spans 14 residues. The ends were cut back, 1 base at V and 7 bases at J, with 10 bases in the middle. Written as DNA, the CDR3 is TGCGCCAGCAGCCAAGCGACTATGGGCGGGGAGCTGTTTTTT. Translation: CASSQATMGGELFF.

This chain joins TRBV30 and TRBJ2-2; D possibly corresponds to TRBD1 (6 bases). The CDR3 is 15 amino acids. Trimming shortened V by 0 bases and J by 5 bases, and 13 bases separated the two germline ends. Germline V gene lookup returns CDR1 GTSNPN and CDR2 SVGIG (reference sequence). Written as DNA, the CDR3 is TGTGCCTGGAGTGTACGGGGCAGGGGTACCGGGGAGCTGTTTTTT. It encodes CAWSVRGRGTGELFF.

The chain has TRBV6-5 and TRBJ2-2; tentatively, D is TRBD2 (5 bases). The V gene lost 6 bases and the J gene lost 4 bases, with 15 bases spanning the gap. CDR1 and CDR2 from the germline V gene are MNHEY and SVGAGI. CDR3 size: 15 residues. As DNA, the CDR3 is TGTGCCAGCAGCCCTCGAAGGGCGGGCACCGGGGAGCTGTTTTTT. It is translated as CASSPRRAGTGELFF.

This clone has only one observation. The CDR3 region is CASSQGSSGGTDTQYF. The CDR3 DNA follows: TGTGCCAGCAGCCAAGGAAGTAGCGGGGGCACAGATACGCAGTATTTT. This sequence joins TRBV4-2 and TRBJ2-3; 8 positions agree with TRBD2. The CDR3 is 16 residues long. Germline lookup yields CDR1 LGHNA and CDR2 YNFKEQ. V lost 1 base, J lost 1 base, and 4 bases stayed unmatched.

This clone was detected once. This chain connects TRBV9 to TRBJ2-1; the D gene is possibly TRBD2 (5 bases). CDR1 is SGDLS and CDR2 is YYNGEE in the germline V gene. V lost 5 bases and J lost 7, with 13 bases in between. The CDR3 is 13 amino acids. DNA of the CDR3: TGTGCCAGCAGTTCGAGGGAGAAAAATGAGCAGTTCTTC. As protein: CASSSREKNEQFF.

In DNA form, the CDR3 reads TGTGCCAGCAGGCGGACAGGTAACACTGAAGCTTTCTTT. Its translation is CASRRTGNTEAFF. The chain joins TRBV6-5 to TRBJ1-1; 7 nucleotides match TRBD1. CDR3 length equals 13 residues. Trimming at V came to 6 bases and at J to 2 bases, leaving 3 bases not matched to a gene. The germline V gene encodes CDR1 MNHEY and CDR2 SVGAGI.